This T cell receptor beta chain was profiled in a study of OX40 agonist ivuxolimab in advanced cancers. Study-level background: Ivuxolimab was an agonistic, fully human IgG2 monoclonal antibody directed against OX40 (CD134), a costimulatory receptor. Intravenous ivuxolimab was administered to patients every 2 weeks at six dose levels: 0.01, 0.1, 0.3, 1.5, 3 and 10 mg/kg. Patients were allowed to have had prior anti-PD-1, anti-PD-L1 or anti-CTLA-4 therapy, and roughly two fifths of the dose-escalation patients had been treated with checkpoint inhibitors. Of the roughly 53 patients in dose escalation, some 20 had hepatocellular carcinoma, about 15 had melanoma, 9 had renal cell carcinoma and 9 had head and neck cancer. The paper reports the monotherapy dose-escalation portion (N of about 47 patients) of the phase I ivuxolimab trial. Peripheral TCRbeta sequencing was intended to test whether TCR sequence diversity was altered and clonal T-cell expansion was caused by ivuxolimab. Partial responses occurred in three dose-escalation patients, of whom one had hepatocellular carcinoma and two had cutaneous melanoma. In the dose-escalation cohort, over 65% of patients were male, and the mean age was approximately 60 years, with a range of roughly 20 to 80.

Genomic DNA was isolated from the sorted cells so that the TCRbeta CDR3 region could be sequenced. TCRbeta CDR3 regions were sequenced using the immunoSEQ Assay. As stored in TCRdb, this immuneACCESS dataset retains in-frame rearrangements with V and J assigned. A fraction of the clones does not appear; measured against another copy, unresolved V genes explain less than half of the discrepancy, and the remainder lacks a known reason. Across this sample there are tens of thousands of clones, with about nine tenths seen only once. Roughly 0.38% of the sample belongs to the ten largest clones. Overall study results and their limits: In the 0.1-3.0 mg/kg groups, partial responders had among the lowest normalized peripheral clonal expansion, particularly in CD8+ T cells. Low levels of normalized T-cell clonal expansion were also seen in some nonresponding patients. At doses of 0.1 to 3.0 mg/kg, clonal expansion of both CD4+ and CD8+ blood T cells was observed from baseline to week 6. The antigen specificity of the peripheral T cells that underwent clonal expansion was not determined. On average, CD8+ T cells showed more expanded clones than CD4+ T cells after ivuxolimab.

V and J are trimmed by 3 bases and 7 bases, and the gene matches miss 9 bases of the junction. Sequences MGHRA (CDR1) and YSYEKL (CDR2) are obtained from the germline V gene. Counted from cysteine to phenylalanine, this CDR3 has 15 amino acids. Just the 45-base CDR3 DNA is kept, in frame starting at base 1. The trial excluded patients who had a history of autoimmune disease or were on systemic immunosuppression. Peripheral blood for TCR sequencing was drawn from every dose cohort at baseline, at cycle 4 day 1 and at cycle 7 day 1. The samples were drawn from a first-in-human, open-label, multicenter phase I dose-escalation trial of ivuxolimab. Adults with locally advanced or metastatic melanoma, renal cell, hepatocellular, or head and neck squamous cell carcinoma were enrolled in the trial. Before TCR sequencing, CD4+ T cells and CD8+ T cells were sorted from peripheral blood as separate populations.

As regards this clone: Its antigen is unknown. Per-nucleotide qualities are absent, and no much larger clonotype sits a single base away.

In this chain, TRBV4-1 is recombined with TRBJ1-3; 7 middle bases align to TRBD1. The sample here was CD4+ or CD8+ T cells sorted from blood, taken in a trial of the OX40 agonist ivuxolimab. The TCR was taken from an adult with an advanced solid tumor such as melanoma, head and neck, liver or kidney cancer. The CDR3 reads CASSQSAPGQNTIYF. The base sequence is TGCGCCAGCAGCCAGTCAGCACCGGGACAGAACACCATATATTTT.